This passage covers 26 T cell receptor beta chains from one sample sequenced in a study of blood T cell repertoires in COVID-19. Produced via immunoSEQ multiplex PCR; TCRdb's table is partial and in-frame only. The data contain about 62,000 clones, approximately 73% of them singletons. Source material: peripheral blood. These TCRs come from a woman between 50 and 59 years old with active or convalescent COVID-19.

This chain uses TRBV5-6 with TRBJ2-3; TRBD1 might be the D (6 bases). Germline values: CDR1 SGHDT, CDR2 YYEEEE. CDR3 length: 15 residues. Trimming removed 4 bases at V and 2 bases at J, with 14 bases between. The CDR3 loop is CASSPRSGATDTQYF. The CDR3 nucleotides read TGTGCCAGCAGCCCAAGGTCAGGGGCCACAGATACGCAGTATTTT.

The CDR3 DNA reads TGTGCCAGCAGCGTCGGACTTGCTCGCTATGGCTACACCTTC. The encoded protein is CASSVGLARYGYTF. J is TRBJ1-2 and V is TRBV6-2 or TRBV6-3; D not resolved. CDR1 and CDR2 (germline): MNHEY, SVGEGT. The length of the CDR3 is 14 residues. Between the trimmed V and J ends, which lost 6 bases and 4 bases, there was a span of 15 bases.

The chain is built from TRBV7-2 and TRBJ2-3; the D gene is possibly TRBD1 (6 bases). This CDR3 contains 14 residues. The V gene's germline CDR1 is SGHTA and CDR2 FQGNSA. Trimming took 4 bases from V and 3 from J, leaving 11 bases between them. The CDR3 DNA follows: TGTGCCAGCAGCTCCAGGCAGGGGACAGATACGCAGTATTTT. Translation gives CASSSRQGTDTQYF.

V and J are TRBV3-1 (or the pseudogene TRBV3-2) and TRBJ1-1; unclear D gene. The CDR3 spans 17 residues. Germline values: CDR1 LGHDT, CDR2 YNNKEL (reference sequence). The ends were cut back, 1 base at V and 4 bases at J, with 19 bases in the middle. Here the CDR3 DNA reads TGTGCCAGCAGCCAAGCCGGGTCATTCTACTCCGGCACTGAAGCTTTCTTT. This gives the protein CASSQAGSFYSGTEAFF.

The rearrangement uses TRBV30 and TRBJ2-1, with 7 bases lining up with TRBD2. The trim removed 0 bases at V and 3 bases at J, leaving 8 bases unmatched. This CDR3 has 16 amino acids. Germline values: CDR1 GTSNPN, CDR2 SVGIG (reference sequence). This CDR3 reads CAWSVPGGSNYNEQFF. CDR3 DNA: TGTGCCTGGAGTGTGCCCGGCGGGAGTAACTACAATGAGCAGTTCTTC.

The chain carries TRBV6-5 and TRBJ1-1; 11 bases align to TRBD1. The trim removed 8 bases at V and 3 bases at J, leaving 2 bases unmatched. This CDR3 spans 13 amino acids. Germline CDR1 is MNHEY and CDR2 is SVGAGI. The CDR3 loop reads CASGQGAHTEAFF. The CDR3 DNA follows: TGTGCCAGCGGACAGGGGGCACACACTGAAGCTTTCTTT.

The chain combines TRBV6-1 with TRBJ2-7, with a tentative D call TRBD2 (5 bases). The V end was cut by 1 base, the J end by 5 bases, with 9 bases between. This CDR3 region has 13 residues. Germline values: CDR1 MNHNS, CDR2 SASEGT. The CDR3 DNA is TGTGCCAGCAGTGAAGTGGTGAGGGACGAGCAGTACTTC. It encodes CASSEVVRDEQYF.

The J gene is TRBJ2-7, the V gene TRBV10-3; 9 bases are a match to TRBD2. In germline, CDR1 is ENHRY, CDR2 SYGVKD. The ends lost 6 bases at V and 6 bases at J; junction bases unmatched: 9. The CDR3 has 14 amino acids. The CDR3, as DNA: TGTGCCATCAGCCCCGGGACTAGCCTACCCGAGCAGTACTTC. Its protein is CAISPGTSLPEQYF.

V gene TRBV4-1 combines with J gene TRBJ2-2, with D perhaps matching TRBD2 (6 bases). This CDR3 is built from 18 residues. The germline gives CDR1 MGHRA, CDR2 YSYEKL. Between the trimmed V and J ends, which lost 2 bases and 5 bases, there was a span of 21 bases. CDR3 DNA sequence: TGCGCCAGCAGCCAAAGGGTGGGCGGGGCGACGCGGACCGGGGAGCTGTTTTTT. Amino acid sequence: CASSQRVGGATRTGELFF.

J is TRBJ1-2 and V is TRBV7-2; the D gene is possibly TRBD1 (6 bases). The CDR3 runs to 13 residues. Germline CDR1 is SGHTA and CDR2 is FQGNSA. The V and J ends lost 3 bases and 8 bases respectively, with 13 bases between them. CDR3: CASSFRGLDGYTF. The CDR3 DNA sequence: TGTGCCAGCAGCTTCAGGGGTCTGGACGGCTACACCTTC.

This sequence joins TRBV5-1 and TRBJ2-5, with D perhaps matching TRBD1 (5 bases). This CDR3 region has 15 residues. CDR1 is SGHRS and CDR2 is YFSETQ in the germline V gene. Trimming removed 1 base at V and 1 base at J, with 11 bases between. CDR3: CASSLFQGTQETQYF. In nucleotides, the CDR3 is TGCGCCAGCAGCTTGTTTCAGGGAACCCAAGAGACCCAGTACTTC. The whole variable domain, filled in from reference TRBV5-1 and TRBJ2-5, reads KAGVTQTPRYLIKTRGQQVTLSCSPISGHRSVSWYQQTPGQGLQFLFEYFSETQRNKGNFPGRFSGRQFSNSRSEMNVSTLELGDSALYLCASSLFQGTQETQYFGPGTRLLVL.

The chain combines TRBV4-3 with TRBJ2-6; D gene ambiguous. Germline CDR1 is LGHNA and CDR2 is YSLEER. The CDR3 runs 17 residues. Trimming shortened V by 0 bases and J by 1 base, and 10 bases separated the two germline ends. The DNA of the CDR3 is TGCGCCAGCAGCCAAGATCCCCTAGGTTCTGGGGCCAACGTCCTGACTTTC. This encodes CASSQDPLGSGANVLTF.

The V call is TRBV7-2, the J call TRBJ1-4; D remains unclear. Germline loops: CDR1 SGHTA, CDR2 FQGNSA. This CDR3 contains 16 residues. The germline V and J ends were trimmed by 2 bases and 8 bases, with 18 bases remaining between them. CDR3 sequence reads: CASSLSGGQVGEKLFF. CDR3 bases: TGTGCCAGCAGCTTATCGGGAGGCCAGGTCGGGGAAAAACTGTTTTTT. The full variable domain, with the rest looked up from reference TRBV7-2 and TRBJ1-4, is GAGVSQSPSNKVTEKGKDVELRCDPISGHTALYWYRQSLGQGLEFLIYFQGNSAPDKSGLPSDRFSAERTGGSVSTLTIQRTQQEDSAVYLCASSLSGGQVGEKLFFGSGTQLSVL.

The gene calls are TRBV27 and TRBJ2-7; 11 bases map to TRBD2. The germline gives CDR1 MNHEY, CDR2 SMNVEV (reference sequence). The CDR3 runs 15 residues. Germline trimming cut 2 bases from V and 4 bases from J; bases unmatched to any gene: 4. CDR3 sequence: CASSLRTSGSYEQYF. CDR3 DNA: TGTGCCAGCAGTTTACGAACTAGCGGGAGTTACGAGCAGTACTTC.

V gene TRBV19 combines with J gene TRBJ2-3, with TRBD2 matching 8 bases. The CDR3 runs 15 residues. Trimming at V came to 7 bases and at J to 0 bases, leaving 6 bases not matched to a gene. The germline gives CDR1 LNHDA, CDR2 SQIVND (reference sequence). The CDR3 DNA sequence: TGTGCCAGTAATCCTACTAGCGGCAGCACAGATACGCAGTATTTT. Amino acids: CASNPTSGSTDTQYF.

The J gene is TRBJ1-4, the V gene TRBV9; no clear D gene. Germline V gene lookup returns CDR1 SGDLS and CDR2 YYNGEE. The CDR3 runs 15 residues. V was clipped by 3 bases and J by 0 bases, with 9 bases between them. This chain's CDR3 is CASSAAPATNEKLFF. As DNA, the CDR3 is TGTGCCAGCAGCGCCGCCCCAGCAACTAATGAAAAACTGTTTTTT.

This chain joins TRBV3-1 (or the pseudogene TRBV3-2) and TRBJ1-3; a weak D match, TRBD1 (5 bases). CDR3 size: 14 residues. The germline CDR1 and CDR2 sequences are LGHDT and YNNKEL (reference sequence). V lost 2 bases and J lost 0, with 5 bases in between. The CDR3 loop is CASSQQGSGNTIYF. Written as DNA, the CDR3 is TGTGCCAGCAGCCAACAGGGCTCTGGAAACACCATATATTTT.

This clone was seen once. The V and J genes are TRBV10-3 and TRBJ1-2; TRBD1 might be the D (6 bases). Germline V gene data show CDR1 as ENHRY and CDR2 as SYGVKD. The V gene lost 8 bases and the J gene lost 6 bases, with 16 bases spanning the gap. This CDR3 has 13 amino acids. CDR3 in DNA: TGTGCCATCTCGGCCTTAGGACAGAATGGCTACACCTTC. Protein product: CAISALGQNGYTF.

This clone occurred once. V gene TRBV5-4 combines with J gene TRBJ2-2; D is perhaps TRBD2 (6 bases). Per the germline V gene, CDR1 is SGHNT and CDR2 is YYREEE (reference sequence). The CDR3 contains 17 residues. V lost 4 bases, J lost 3 bases, and 19 bases lay in between. The CDR3 DNA sequence: TGTGCCAGCAGCCGGGGACTGCCGACTGGGTACACCGGGGAGCTGTTTTTT. It translates to CASSRGLPTGYTGELFF.

The V gene is TRBV2, the J gene TRBJ2-3, with TRBD1 as a possible D gene (5 bases). Trimming shortened V by 6 bases and J by 5 bases, and 12 bases separated the two germline ends. Germline-derived CDR1 and CDR2 are SNHLY and FYNNEI. The CDR3 has 13 amino acids. The CDR3 sequence: CASRDSGLDTQYF. CDR3 in DNA: TGTGCCAGCAGGGATTCAGGGTTAGATACGCAGTATTTT.

V usage is TRBV30 and J usage is TRBJ2-5; 10 bases line up with TRBD1. This CDR3 comprises 14 residues. J was trimmed by 5 bases and V by 3 bases; bases with no gene match: 6. Germline-derived CDR1 and CDR2 are GTSNPN and SVGIG (reference sequence). Written as DNA, the CDR3 is TGTGCCTGGAGGAGACAGGGGGCCTTGGAGACCCAGTACTTC. Its protein is CAWRRQGALETQYF.

The chain links TRBV4-3 to TRBJ2-3, with D unclear. V was cut by 1 base and J by 6 bases, with 11 bases left in between. The germline V gene has CDR1 LGHNA and CDR2 YSLEER. The length of the CDR3 is 14 residues. The CDR3 region has the DNA TGCGCCAGCAGCCAAGGAAACCGCCGGGATACGCAGTATTTT. Residues: CASSQGNRRDTQYF.

The gene calls are TRBV29-1 and TRBJ1-1; TRBD1 aligns across 7 bases. Germline values: CDR1 SQVTM, CDR2 ANQGSEA. Losses at the gene ends were 6 bases for V and 1 base for J; bases not matched to a gene: 5. The CDR3 covers 13 residues. CDR3 in DNA: TGCAGCGTGGACGACAGGGCGAACACTGAAGCTTTCTTT. Its translation: CSVDDRANTEAFF.

The chain has TRBV13 and TRBJ2-7, with 9 bases identical to TRBD2. CDR1 and CDR2 from the germline V gene are PRHDT and FYEKMQ (reference sequence). This CDR3 is 14 amino acids long. The V and J ends lost 3 bases and 3 bases, in that order; junction bases with no gene match: 3. CDR3: CASSLTSGDYEQYF. CDR3 in DNA: TGTGCCAGCAGCTTGACTAGCGGAGACTACGAGCAGTACTTC.

The genes are TRBV6-5 and TRBJ2-7, with 7 bases identical to TRBD2. Germline V gene sequence: CDR1 MNHEY, CDR2 SVGAGI. The ends lost 6 bases at V and 2 bases at J; junction bases unmatched: 7. The CDR3 covers 14 residues. The CDR3 sequence is CASRRDYNTYEQYF. The DNA for the CDR3 is TGTGCCAGCAGAAGGGACTACAATACCTACGAGCAGTACTTC.

This clone showed up many times. V is TRBV12-3 or TRBV12-4 and J is TRBJ2-7; TRBD2 agrees at 8 bases. Trimming cost V 6 bases and J 8 bases; bases outside gene matches: 6. This CDR3 contains 12 residues. CDR3 bases: TGTGCCAGCAGATCGACTAGCGCCAAGCAGTACTTC. Protein: CASRSTSAKQYF.